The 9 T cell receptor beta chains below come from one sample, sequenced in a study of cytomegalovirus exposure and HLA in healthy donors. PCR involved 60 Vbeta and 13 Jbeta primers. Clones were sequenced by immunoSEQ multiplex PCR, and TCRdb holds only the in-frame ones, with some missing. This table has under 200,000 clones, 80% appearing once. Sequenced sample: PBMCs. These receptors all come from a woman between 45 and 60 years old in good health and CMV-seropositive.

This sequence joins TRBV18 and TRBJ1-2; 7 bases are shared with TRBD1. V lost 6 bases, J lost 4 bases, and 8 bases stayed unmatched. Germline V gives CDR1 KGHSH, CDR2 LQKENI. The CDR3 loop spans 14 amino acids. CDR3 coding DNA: TGTGCCAGCTCGCAAAGTCAGGGGGGCTATGGCTACACCTTC. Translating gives CASSQSQGGYGYTF.

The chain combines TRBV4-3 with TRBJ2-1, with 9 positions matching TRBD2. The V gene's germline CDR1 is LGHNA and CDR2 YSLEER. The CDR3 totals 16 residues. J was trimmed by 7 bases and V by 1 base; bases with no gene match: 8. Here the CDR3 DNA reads TGCGCCAGCAGCCAAGGAAGCAGCGGGGGGTCGAATGAGCAGTTCTTC. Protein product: CASSQGSSGGSNEQFF.

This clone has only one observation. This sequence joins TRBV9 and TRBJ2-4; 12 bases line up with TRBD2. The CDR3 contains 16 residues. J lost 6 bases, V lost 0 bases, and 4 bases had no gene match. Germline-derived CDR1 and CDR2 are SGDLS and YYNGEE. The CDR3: CASSVVPSGRGNIQYF. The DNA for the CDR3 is TGTGCCAGCAGCGTAGTCCCTAGCGGGAGGGGAAACATTCAGTACTTC.

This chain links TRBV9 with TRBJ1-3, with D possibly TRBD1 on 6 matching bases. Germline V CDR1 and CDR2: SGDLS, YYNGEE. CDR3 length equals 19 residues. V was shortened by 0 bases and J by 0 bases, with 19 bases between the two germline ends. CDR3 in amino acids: CASSVGDGLDSFSGNTIYF. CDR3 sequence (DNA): TGTGCCAGCAGCGTAGGGGATGGGTTGGACAGTTTCTCTGGAAACACCATATATTTT. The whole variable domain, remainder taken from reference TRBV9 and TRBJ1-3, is DSGVTQTPKHLITATGQRVTLRCSPRSGDLSVYWYQQSLDQGLQFLIQYYNGEERAKGNILERFSAQQFPDLHSELNLSSLELGDSALYFCASSVGDGLDSFSGNTIYFGEGSWLTVV.

The CDR3 DNA follows: TGTGCCAGCACCCCTCCTAGCCGCCAGGCGGGACCTGAAGCTTTCTTT. Protein product: CASTPPSRQAGPEAFF. The chain joins TRBV27 to TRBJ1-1, with D perhaps TRBD1 (5 bases). The V and J ends lost 7 bases and 6 bases respectively, with 24 bases between them. Germline CDR1 reads MNHEY; CDR2 reads SMNVEV (reference sequence). The CDR3 contains 16 residues.

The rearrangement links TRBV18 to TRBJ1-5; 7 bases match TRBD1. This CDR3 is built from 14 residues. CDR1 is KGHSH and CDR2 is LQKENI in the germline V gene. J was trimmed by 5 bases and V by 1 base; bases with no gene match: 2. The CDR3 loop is CASSPRDRYQPQHF. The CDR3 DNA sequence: TGTGCCAGCTCACCACGGGACAGATATCAGCCCCAGCATTTT.

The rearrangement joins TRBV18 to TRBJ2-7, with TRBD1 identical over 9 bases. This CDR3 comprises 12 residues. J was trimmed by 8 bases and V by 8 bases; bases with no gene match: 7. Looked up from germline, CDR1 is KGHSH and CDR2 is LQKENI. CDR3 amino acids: CASTSGQGKQYF. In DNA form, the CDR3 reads TGTGCCAGCACTTCCGGACAGGGGAAGCAGTACTTC.

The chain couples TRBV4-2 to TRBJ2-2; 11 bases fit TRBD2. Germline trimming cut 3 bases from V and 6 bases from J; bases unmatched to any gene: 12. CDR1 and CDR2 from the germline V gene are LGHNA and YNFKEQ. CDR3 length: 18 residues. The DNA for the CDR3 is TGTGCCAGCAGCCACCGATTACTAGCGGGAGCGGTGGCCGGGGAGCTGTTTTTT. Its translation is CASSHRLLAGAVAGELFF.

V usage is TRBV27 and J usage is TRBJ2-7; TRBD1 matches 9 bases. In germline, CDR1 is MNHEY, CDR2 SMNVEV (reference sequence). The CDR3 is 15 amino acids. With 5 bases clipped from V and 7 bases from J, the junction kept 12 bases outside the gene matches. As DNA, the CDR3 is TGTGCCAGCAGTCCCCGGACAGGGGATTTCGGGGAGCAGTACTTC. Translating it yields CASSPRTGDFGEQYF.